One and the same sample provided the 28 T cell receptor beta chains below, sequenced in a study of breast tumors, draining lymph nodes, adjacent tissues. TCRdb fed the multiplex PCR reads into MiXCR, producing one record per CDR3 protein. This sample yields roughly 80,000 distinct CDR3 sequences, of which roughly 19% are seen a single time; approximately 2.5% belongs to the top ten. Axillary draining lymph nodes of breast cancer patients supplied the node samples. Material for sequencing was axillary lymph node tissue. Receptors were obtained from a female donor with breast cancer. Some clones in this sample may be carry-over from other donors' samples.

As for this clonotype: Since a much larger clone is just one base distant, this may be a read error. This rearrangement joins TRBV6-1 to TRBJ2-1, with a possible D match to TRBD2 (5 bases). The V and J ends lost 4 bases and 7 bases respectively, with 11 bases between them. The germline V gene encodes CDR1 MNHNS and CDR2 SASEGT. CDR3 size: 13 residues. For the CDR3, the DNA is TGTGCCAGCAGTGGACGGGGATGGAATGAGCAGTTCTTC. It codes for CASSGRGWNEQFF.

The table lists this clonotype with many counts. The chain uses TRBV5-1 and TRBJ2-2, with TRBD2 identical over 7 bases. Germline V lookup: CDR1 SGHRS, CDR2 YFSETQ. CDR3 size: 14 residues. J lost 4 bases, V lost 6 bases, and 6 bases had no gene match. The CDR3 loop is CASKGRETTGELFF. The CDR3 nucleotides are TGCGCCAGCAAGGGGAGGGAGACCACCGGGGAGCTGTTTTTT.

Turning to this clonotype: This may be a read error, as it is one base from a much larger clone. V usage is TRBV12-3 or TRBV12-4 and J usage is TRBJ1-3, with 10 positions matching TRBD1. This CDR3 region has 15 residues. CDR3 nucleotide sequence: TGTGCCAGCAGCACGACAGGGGGCTATGAAAACACCATATGTTTT. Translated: CASSTTGGYENTICF.

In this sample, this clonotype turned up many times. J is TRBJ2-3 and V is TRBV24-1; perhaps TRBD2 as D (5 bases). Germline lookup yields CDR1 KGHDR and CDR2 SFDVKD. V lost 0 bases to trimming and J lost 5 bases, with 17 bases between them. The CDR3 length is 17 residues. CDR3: CATSDLKSGMVGDTQYF. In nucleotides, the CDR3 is TGTGCCACCAGTGATTTGAAGTCGGGAATGGTCGGAGATACGCAGTATTTT.

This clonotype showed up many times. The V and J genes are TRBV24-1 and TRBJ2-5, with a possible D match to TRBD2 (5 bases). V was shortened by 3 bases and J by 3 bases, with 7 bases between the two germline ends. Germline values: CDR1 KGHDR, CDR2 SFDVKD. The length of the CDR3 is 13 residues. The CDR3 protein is CATSDLTKETQYF. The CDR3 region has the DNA TGTGCCACCAGTGATCTGACTAAAGAGACCCAGTACTTC.

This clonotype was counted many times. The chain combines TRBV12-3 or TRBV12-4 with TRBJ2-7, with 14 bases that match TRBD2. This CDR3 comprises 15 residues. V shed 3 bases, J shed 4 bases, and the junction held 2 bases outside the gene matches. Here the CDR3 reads CASSFGTSGRYEQYF. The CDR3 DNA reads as TGTGCCAGCAGTTTTGGGACTAGCGGGAGATACGAGCAGTACTTC.

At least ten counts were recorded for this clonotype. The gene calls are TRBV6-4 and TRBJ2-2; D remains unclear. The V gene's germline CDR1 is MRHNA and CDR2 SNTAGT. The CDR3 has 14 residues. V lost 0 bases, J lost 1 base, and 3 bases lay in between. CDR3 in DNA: TGTGCCAGCAGTGACTCATGGAACACCGGGGAGCTGTTTTTT. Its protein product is CASSDSWNTGELFF.

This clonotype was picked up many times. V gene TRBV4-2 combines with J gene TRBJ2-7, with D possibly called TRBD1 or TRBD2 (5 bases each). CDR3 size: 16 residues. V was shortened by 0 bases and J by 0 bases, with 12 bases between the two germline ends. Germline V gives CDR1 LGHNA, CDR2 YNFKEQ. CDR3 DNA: TGTGCCAGCAGCCAAGATGGGACGACGAGCTCCTACGAGCAGTACTTC. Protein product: CASSQDGTTSSYEQYF.

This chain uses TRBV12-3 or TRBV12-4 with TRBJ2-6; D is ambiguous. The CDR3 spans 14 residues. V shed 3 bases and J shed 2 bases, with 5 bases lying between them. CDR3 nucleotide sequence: TGTGCCAGCAGTTTCGGCCCTGGGGCCAACGTCCTGACTTTC. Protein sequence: CASSFGPGANVLTF.

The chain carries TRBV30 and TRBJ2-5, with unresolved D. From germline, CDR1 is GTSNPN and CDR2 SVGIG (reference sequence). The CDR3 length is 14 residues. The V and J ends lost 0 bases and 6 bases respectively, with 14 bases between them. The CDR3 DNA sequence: TGTGCCTGGAGTGTACGAGTGGGTTGGAAGACCCAGTACTTC. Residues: CAWSVRVGWKTQYF.

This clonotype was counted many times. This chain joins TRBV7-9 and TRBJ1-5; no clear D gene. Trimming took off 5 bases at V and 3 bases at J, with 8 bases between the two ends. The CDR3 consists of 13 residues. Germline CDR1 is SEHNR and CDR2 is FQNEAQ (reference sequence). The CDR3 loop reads CASSLQNNQPQHF. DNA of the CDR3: TGTGCCAGCAGCCTCCAGAACAATCAGCCCCAGCATTTT.

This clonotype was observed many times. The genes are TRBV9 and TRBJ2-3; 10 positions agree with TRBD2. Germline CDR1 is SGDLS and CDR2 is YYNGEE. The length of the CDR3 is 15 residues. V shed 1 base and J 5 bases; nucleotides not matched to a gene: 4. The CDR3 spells CASSVLAGEGDTQYF. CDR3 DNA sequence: TGTGCCAGCAGCGTACTAGCGGGAGAAGGAGATACGCAGTATTTT.

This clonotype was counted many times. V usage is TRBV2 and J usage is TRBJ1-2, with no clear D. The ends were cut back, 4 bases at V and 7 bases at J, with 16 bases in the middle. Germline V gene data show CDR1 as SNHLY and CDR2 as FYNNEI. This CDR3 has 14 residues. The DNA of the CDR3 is TGTGCCAGCAGTGCAAAGGGCTCTTTCGGTGGCTACACCTTC. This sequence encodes CASSAKGSFGGYTF.

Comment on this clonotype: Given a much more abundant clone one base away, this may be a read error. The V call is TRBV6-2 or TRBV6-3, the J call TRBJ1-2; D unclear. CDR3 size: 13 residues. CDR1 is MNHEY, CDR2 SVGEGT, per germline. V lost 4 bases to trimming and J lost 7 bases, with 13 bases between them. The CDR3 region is CASSCSSGFGYTF. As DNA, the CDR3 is TGTGCCAGCAGTTGCTCGAGCGGTTTTGGCTACACCTTC.

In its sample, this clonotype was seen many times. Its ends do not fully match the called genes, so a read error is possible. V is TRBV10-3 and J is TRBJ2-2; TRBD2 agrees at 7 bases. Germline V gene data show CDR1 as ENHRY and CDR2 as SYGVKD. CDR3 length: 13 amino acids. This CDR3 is CAIQSGNSGELFF. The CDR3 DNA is TGTGCCATCCAAAGCGGGAACAGCGGGGAGCTGTTTTTT.

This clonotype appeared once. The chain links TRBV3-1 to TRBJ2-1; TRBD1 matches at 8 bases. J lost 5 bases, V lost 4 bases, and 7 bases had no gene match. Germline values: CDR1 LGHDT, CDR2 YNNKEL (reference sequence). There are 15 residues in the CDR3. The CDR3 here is CASSLGRTGNNEQFF. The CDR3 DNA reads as TGTGCCAGCAGCCTCGGCAGGACAGGGAACAATGAGCAGTTCTTC.

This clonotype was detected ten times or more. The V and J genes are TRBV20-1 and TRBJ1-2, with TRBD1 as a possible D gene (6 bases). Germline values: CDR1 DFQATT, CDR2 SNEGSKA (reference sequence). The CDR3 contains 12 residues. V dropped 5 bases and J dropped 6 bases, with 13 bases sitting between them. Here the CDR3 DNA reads TGCAGTGCTTTAAGGACAGCTCATGGCTACACCTTC. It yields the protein CSALRTAHGYTF.

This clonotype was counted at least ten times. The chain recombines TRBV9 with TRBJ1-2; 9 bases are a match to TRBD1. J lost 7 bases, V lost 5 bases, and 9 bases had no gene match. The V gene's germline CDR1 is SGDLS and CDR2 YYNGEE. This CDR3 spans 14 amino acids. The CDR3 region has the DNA TGTGCCAGCAGGGTCCACAGGGGGCCCGGTGGCTACACCTTC. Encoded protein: CASRVHRGPGGYTF.

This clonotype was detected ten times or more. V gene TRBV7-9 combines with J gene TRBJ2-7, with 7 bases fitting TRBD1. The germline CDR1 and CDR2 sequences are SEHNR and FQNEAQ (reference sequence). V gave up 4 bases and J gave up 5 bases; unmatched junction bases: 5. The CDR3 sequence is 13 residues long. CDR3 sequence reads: CASSSRGPDEQYF. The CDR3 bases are TGTGCCAGCAGCTCTAGGGGGCCAGACGAGCAGTACTTC.

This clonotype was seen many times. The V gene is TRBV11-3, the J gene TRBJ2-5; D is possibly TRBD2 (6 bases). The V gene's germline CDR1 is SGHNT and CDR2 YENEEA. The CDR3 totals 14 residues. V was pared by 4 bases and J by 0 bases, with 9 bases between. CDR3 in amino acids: CASSYKRDQETQYF. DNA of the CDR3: TGTGCCAGCAGCTATAAGCGGGACCAAGAGACCCAGTACTTC.

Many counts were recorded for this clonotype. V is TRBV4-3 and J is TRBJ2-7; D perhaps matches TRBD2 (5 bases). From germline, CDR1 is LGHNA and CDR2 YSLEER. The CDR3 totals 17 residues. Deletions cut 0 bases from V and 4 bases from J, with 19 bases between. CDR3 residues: CASSQDLAPSSGYEQYF. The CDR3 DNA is TGCGCCAGCAGCCAAGACTTAGCGCCTAGCTCTGGTTACGAGCAGTACTTC.

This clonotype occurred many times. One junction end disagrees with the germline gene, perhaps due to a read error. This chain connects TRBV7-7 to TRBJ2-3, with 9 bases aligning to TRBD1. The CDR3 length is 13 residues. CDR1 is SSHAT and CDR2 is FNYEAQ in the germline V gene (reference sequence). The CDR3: CASSRGQGGTQYF. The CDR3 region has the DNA TGTGCTAGCAGCCGGGGACAGGGTGGGACGCAGTATTTT.

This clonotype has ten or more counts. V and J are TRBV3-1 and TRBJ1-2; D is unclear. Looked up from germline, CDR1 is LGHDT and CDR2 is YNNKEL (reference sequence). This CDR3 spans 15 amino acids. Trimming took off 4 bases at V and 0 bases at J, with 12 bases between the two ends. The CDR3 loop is CASSPMLRSNYGYTF. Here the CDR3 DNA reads TGTGCCAGCAGCCCTATGTTAAGGTCTAACTATGGCTACACCTTC.

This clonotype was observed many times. In DNA form, the CDR3 reads TGTGCCAGCTCCCAAGAAACTAGCGGGAGTGGGGAGCAGTACTTC. It translates to CASSQETSGSGEQYF. The V call is TRBV4-2, the J call TRBJ2-7, with TRBD2 matching over 11 bases. V shed 8 bases and J 7 bases; nucleotides not matched to a gene: 13. This CDR3 comprises 15 residues. Germline lookup yields CDR1 LGHNA and CDR2 YNFKEQ.

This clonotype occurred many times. CDR3 DNA sequence: TGTGCCAGCAGCTTATTCAGGACTAGCGGGACGGATTACAATGAGCAGTTCTTC. Protein: CASSLFRTSGTDYNEQFF. The chain couples TRBV7-9 to TRBJ2-1; 12 bases match TRBD2. The CDR3 length is 18 residues. V lost 2 bases and J lost 4; bases outside the gene matches: 9. CDR1 and CDR2 from the germline V gene are SEHNR and FQNEAQ (reference sequence).

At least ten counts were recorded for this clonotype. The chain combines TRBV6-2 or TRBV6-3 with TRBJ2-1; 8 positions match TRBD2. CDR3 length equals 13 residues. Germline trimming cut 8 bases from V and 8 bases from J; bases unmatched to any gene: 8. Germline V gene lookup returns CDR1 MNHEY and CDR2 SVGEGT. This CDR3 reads CASFGGTSHEQFF. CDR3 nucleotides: TGTGCCAGCTTTGGCGGGACTAGTCATGAGCAGTTCTTC.

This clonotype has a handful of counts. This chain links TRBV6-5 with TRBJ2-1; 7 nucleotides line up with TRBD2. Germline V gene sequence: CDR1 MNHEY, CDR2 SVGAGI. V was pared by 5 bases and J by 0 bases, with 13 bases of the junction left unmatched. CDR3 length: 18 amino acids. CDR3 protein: CASSPFQGGRSSYNEQFF. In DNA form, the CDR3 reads TGTGCCAGCAGTCCATTTCAGGGAGGGCGTAGCTCCTACAATGAGCAGTTCTTC.

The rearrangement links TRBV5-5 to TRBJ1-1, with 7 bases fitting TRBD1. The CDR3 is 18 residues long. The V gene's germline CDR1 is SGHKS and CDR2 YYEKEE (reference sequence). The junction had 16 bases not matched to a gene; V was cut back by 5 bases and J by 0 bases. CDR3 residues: CASRMVGSRGSMNTEAFF. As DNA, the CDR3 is TGTGCCAGCAGGATGGTTGGGTCCAGGGGGTCGATGAACACTGAAGCTTTCTTT. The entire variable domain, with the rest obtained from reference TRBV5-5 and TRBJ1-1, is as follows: DAGVTQSPTHLIKTRGQQVTLRCSPISGHKSVSWYQQVLGQGPQFIFQYYEKEERGRGNFPDRFSARQFPNYSSELNVNALLLGDSALYLCASRMVGSRGSMNTEAFFGQGTRLTVV.